A selection of T cell receptor beta chains follows, all from one sample in a study of radiation and T cells in renal cell carcinoma. Assay: immunoSEQ multiplex PCR; the TCRdb copy retains only in-frame clones and omits some. The data contain just over 150,000 clones, roughly 86% of them seen just once; the ten biggest clones take up roughly 13%. The sample in question was blood, obtained from a patient whose treatment included radiotherapy and nephrectomy. The receptors originated from a woman in her 50s with renal cell carcinoma. CDR3s include the opening cysteine and the closing phenylalanine or tryptophan. D genes are given only for firm matches. Size tells how often a clone was seen (once, few, many) or the class of an expanded clone, and some rows leave it out.

j_call clone_size v_call d_call cdr3_aa cdr3_nt
TRBJ2-5 . TRBV7-7 . CASSLGPGQETQYF TGTGCTAGCAGCTTAGGCCCAGGCCAAGAGACCCAGTACTTC
TRBJ2-7 . TRBV19 TRBD2 CASRPSGGASDEQYF TGTGCCAGTAGACCTAGCGGGGGGGCCTCGGACGAGCAGTACTTC
TRBJ1-1 . TRBV18 . CASSPGATMNTEAFF TGTGCCAGCTCACCAGGGGCCACGATGAACACTGAAGCTTTCTTT
TRBJ1-2 . TRBV7-8 . CASSLASRGMIKNYGYTF TGTGCCAGCAGCTTAGCGAGTAGGGGAATGATCAAGAACTATGGCTACACCTTC
TRBJ2-1 . TRBV5-6 . CASSFSMEQFF TGTGCCAGCAGCTTCAGTATGGAGCAGTTCTTC
TRBJ1-1 . TRBV19 . CASVGQWRNTEAFF TGTGCTTCGGTAGGACAGTGGAGGAACACTGAAGCTTTCTTT
TRBJ1-1 . TRBV10-3 . CAISDIGTEAFF TGTGCCATCAGTGATATTGGAACTGAAGCTTTCTTT
TRBJ1-6 . TRBV6-1 . CASSEVAGDNSPLHF TGTGCCAGCAGTGAAGTAGCAGGGGATAATTCACCCCTCCACTTT
TRBJ1-2 . TRBV7-3 . CASSLVPAGHGYTF TGTGCCAGCAGCTTAGTACCCGCGGGCCATGGCTACACCTTC
TRBJ1-5 . TRBV19 TRBD1 CATQAQYQTGVYQPQHF TGTGCCACTCAAGCTCAATATCAAACAGGGGTCTACCAGCCCCAGCATTTT
TRBJ2-3 . TRBV5-1 . CASSFEIATDTQYF TGCGCCAGCAGCTTTGAAATAGCCACAGATACGCAGTATTTT
TRBJ1-2 . TRBV9 . CASSVGLSGTRSYGYTF TGTGCCAGCAGCGTAGGCTTAAGTGGCACTAGGAGCTATGGCTACACCTTC
TRBJ2-5 . TRBV7-8 . CASSPRRSRLQETQYF TGTGCCAGCAGCCCCCGACGGAGCCGACTCCAAGAGACCCAGTACTTC
TRBJ1-3 . TRBV5-4 . CASSLGTPSGNTIYF TGTGCCAGCAGCTTAGGGACGCCCTCTGGAAACACCATATATTTT
TRBJ2-2 . TRBV5-1 . CASSLDSAPGELFF TGCGCCAGCAGCTTGGACAGCGCCCCCGGGGAGCTGTTTTTT
TRBJ1-3 . TRBV19 . CASSPRTGNTIYF TGTGCCAGTAGTCCCCGAACGGGAAACACCATATATTTT
TRBJ1-3 . TRBV7-3 . CASSSGGGEGNTIYF TGTGCCAGCAGCTCGGGTGGCGGGGAAGGAAACACCATATATTTT
TRBJ1-3 . TRBV19 . CASSDGAAGNTIYF TGTGCCAGTAGTGACGGGGCGGCCGGAAACACCATATATTTT
TRBJ2-7 . TRBV4-1 . CASSHLGTVPYEQYF TGCGCCAGCAGCCATTTGGGGACGGTCCCCTACGAGCAGTACTTC
TRBJ2-1 . TRBV4-1 . CASSQGVVGAYNEQFF TGCGCCAGCAGCCAAGGGGTGGTTGGGGCCTACAATGAGCAGTTCTTC
TRBJ1-3 . TRBV30 . CAWKWGNTIYF TGTGCCTGGAAATGGGGGAACACCATATATTTT
TRBJ2-7 . TRBV7-2 . CASSLDNYSYEQYF TGTGCCAGCAGCTTAGACAACTATTCCTACGAGCAGTACTTC
TRBJ2-2 . TRBV5-1 . CASSLAVKMANTGELFF TGCGCCAGCAGCTTGGCCGTGAAAATGGCGAACACCGGGGAGCTGTTTTTT
TRBJ2-3 . TRBV4-2 TRBD2 CASTMTSGGARYTQYF TGTGCCAGCACCATGACTAGCGGGGGGGCCCGCTATACGCAGTATTTT
TRBJ1-1 . TRBV19 . CASSIEASKAFF TGTGCCAGTAGTATAGAGGCCTCTAAAGCTTTCTTT
TRBJ2-1 . TRBV5-4 . CASSSPTVNYNEQFF TGTGCCAGCAGCTCCCCGACAGTTAACTACAATGAGCAGTTCTTC
TRBJ2-1 . TRBV9 TRBD2 CASSVSGGSSYNEQFF TGTGCCAGCAGCGTCAGCGGGGGCTCCTCCTACAATGAGCAGTTCTTC
TRBJ1-6 . TRBV5-1 . CASSFSQRNSPLHF TGCGCCAGCAGCTTTAGCCAGCGTAATTCACCCCTCCACTTT
TRBJ2-7 once TRBV29-1 . CSPPGEANYEQYF TGCAGCCCCCCCGGGGAGGCCAACTACGAGCAGTACTTC
TRBJ1-5 . TRBV10-1 . CASTSSVYSNQPQHF TGCGCCAGCACCAGTTCGGTTTATAGCAATCAGCCCCAGCATTTT
TRBJ1-2 once TRBV6-4 TRBD1 CARDRGTVFYGYTF TGTGCCAGGGACAGGGGGACGGTTTTTTATGGCTACACCTTC
TRBJ2-5 . TRBV6-1 TRBD2 CASMRTSGSQETQYF TGTGCCAGCATGAGAACTAGCGGATCCCAAGAGACCCAGTACTTC
TRBJ1-1 . TRBV19 TRBD1 CATTGGRGAEAFF TGTGCCACCACAGGGGGCAGGGGGGCTGAAGCTTTCTTT
TRBJ2-4 . TRBV19 . CASIGPPDYDIQYF TGTGCCAGTATTGGGCCCCCTGATTATGACATTCAGTACTTC
TRBJ2-5 . TRBV6-5 TRBD1 CASSYSNTGGQETQYF TGTGCCAGCAGTTACTCGAATACAGGGGGACAAGAGACCCAGTACTTC
TRBJ1-5 . TRBV7-8 . CASSLHGDQPQHF TGTGCCAGCAGCTTGCACGGCGATCAGCCCCAGCATTTT
TRBJ1-1 few TRBV9 . CASSVARDTEAFF TGTGCCAGCAGCGTAGCACGGGATACTGAAGCTTTCTTT
TRBJ2-3 . TRBV6-6 . CASSLENRQNTQYF TGTGCCAGCAGTTTAGAAAACCGACAGAATACGCAGTATTTT
TRBJ2-3 . TRBV14 . CASSQVRGWGTDTQYF TGTGCCAGCAGCCAAGTGCGGGGATGGGGGACAGATACGCAGTATTTT
TRBJ2-1 few TRBV7-2 TRBD1 CASSPTGTGGQFF TGTGCCAGCAGCCCCACCGGGACAGGAGGGCAGTTCTTC
TRBJ1-1 . TRBV2 . CASSESAPRTEAFF TGTGCCAGCAGTGAGAGTGCGCCTCGCACTGAAGCTTTCTTT
TRBJ2-3 . TRBV16 . CASSRDLSGSTDTQYF TGTGCCAGCAGCAGAGATCTTAGCGGTAGCACAGATACGCAGTATTTT
TRBJ1-2 . TRBV9 . CASPGLGGGYTF TGTGCCAGCCCCGGGCTAGGGGGTGGCTACACCTTC
TRBJ2-1 once TRBV9 TRBD2 CASSLQGAGGPYEQFF TGTGCCAGCAGCCTCCAGGGAGCGGGGGGGCCCTATGAGCAGTTCTTC
TRBJ1-1 . TRBV7-9 . CASSPQTGLNTEAFF TGTGCCAGCAGCCCCCAGACAGGTCTGAACACTGAAGCTTTCTTT
TRBJ2-5 once TRBV6-1 . CASSEAGGGGTETQYF TGTGCCAGCAGTGAAGCGGGAGGTGGAGGGACAGAGACCCAGTACTTC
TRBJ1-5 once TRBV19 . CASSLFLSSNQPQHF TGTGCCAGTAGTTTATTTTTATCGAGCAATCAGCCCCAGCATTTT
TRBJ1-1 . TRBV6-6 . CASRRGDTEAFF TGTGCCAGCAGGAGGGGTGACACTGAAGCTTTCTTT
TRBJ2-1 . TRBV13 . CASSLGVGNNEQFF TGTGCCAGCAGCTTAGGGGTCGGCAACAATGAGCAGTTCTTC
TRBJ1-1 . TRBV6-5 . CASSYSGGKVWTEAFF TGTGCCAGCAGTTACTCTGGTGGGAAGGTTTGGACTGAAGCTTTCTTT
TRBJ1-1 . TRBV2 . CASNPQRNTEAFF TGTGCCAGCAACCCACAGAGAAACACTGAAGCTTTCTTT
TRBJ2-7 . TRBV19 . CASSAQRAGPATEQYF TGTGCCAGTAGTGCCCAGCGGGCAGGGCCCGCAACCGAGCAGTACTTC
TRBJ1-3 . TRBV19 . CASSTLQTSGNTIYF TGTGCCAGTAGTACGCTCCAGACCTCTGGAAACACCATATATTTT
TRBJ1-4 . TRBV7-6 . CASSPSGGTNEKLFF TGTGCCAGCAGCCCATCGGGGGGCACTAATGAAAAACTGTTTTTT
TRBJ1-1 . TRBV6-5 . CASSPHRAGLEAFF TGTGCCAGCAGTCCCCACCGGGCGGGCCTTGAAGCTTTCTTT
TRBJ2-5 . TRBV5-1 . CASSSDGETQYF TGCGCCAGCAGTTCGGATGGGGAGACCCAGTACTTC
TRBJ1-2 . TRBV6-6 . CASSYGGSYGYTF TGTGCCAGCAGTTACGGGGGGTCCTATGGCTACACCTTC